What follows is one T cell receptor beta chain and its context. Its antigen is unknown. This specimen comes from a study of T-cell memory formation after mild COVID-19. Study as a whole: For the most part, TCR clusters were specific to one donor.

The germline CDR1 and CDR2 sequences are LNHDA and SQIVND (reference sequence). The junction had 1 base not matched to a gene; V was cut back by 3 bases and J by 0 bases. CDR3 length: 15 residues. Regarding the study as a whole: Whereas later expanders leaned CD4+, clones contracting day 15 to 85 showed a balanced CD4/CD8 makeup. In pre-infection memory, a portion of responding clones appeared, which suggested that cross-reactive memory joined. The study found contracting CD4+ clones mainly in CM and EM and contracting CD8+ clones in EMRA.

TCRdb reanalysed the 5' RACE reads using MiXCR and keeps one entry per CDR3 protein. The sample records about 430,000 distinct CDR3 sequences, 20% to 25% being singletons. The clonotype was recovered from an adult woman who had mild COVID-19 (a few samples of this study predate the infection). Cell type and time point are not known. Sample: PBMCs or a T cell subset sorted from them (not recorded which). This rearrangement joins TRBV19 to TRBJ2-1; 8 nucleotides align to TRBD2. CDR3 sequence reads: CASSMSGSSYNEQFF. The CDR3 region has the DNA TGTGCCAGTAGTATGAGCGGGAGCTCCTACAATGAGCAGTTCTTC.